Judged by frequency, the clone carrying this TCR beta chain is medium-sized. As yet, its antigen is unknown. Germline-derived CDR1 and CDR2 are GTSNPN and SVGIG (reference sequence). The CDR3 is made up of 12 amino acids. One tube held mixed TRB-A and TRB-B primer pools for touch-down PCR. TCRdb re-called the multiplex PCR reads; every CDR3 protein appears as one record, without DNA. The sample has 3,800 or so distinct CDR3 sequences. This entry is derived from a study of T cell clusters in autoimmune cytopenias. About the study: TRB sequencing had a median about 52,000 reads and about 2,500 distinct clonotypes per sample. The study, taken as a whole, reports: Primary autoimmune cytopenia patients seemingly lacked the physiological T cell clusters found in healthy donors. TRB repertoire shifts in secondary cytopenia and chronic lymphocytic leukemia mostly reflected lymphoma, not autoimmunity. Active autoimmune hepatitis patients had approximately 3-fold fewer exclusive TRB clusters than healthy donors.

Approximately 36,000 genome equivalents of blood DNA were amplified for TRB. The chain links TRBV30 to TRBJ1-2; TCRdb proposes TRBD1, but this gene call is untestable without DNA. The sample comprised peripheral blood. This receptor was identified in a human donor with an autoimmune cytopenia or autoimmune hepatitis (not recorded which). CDR3 loop: CALSGGDYGYTF.